The 32 T cell receptor beta chains given below trace back to one sample, sequenced in a study of blood T cell repertoires in COVID-19. This table comes from immunoSEQ multiplex PCR, and its TCRdb copy is limited to in-frame clones, with some not included. Among some 290,000 clones, almost 90% were seen once, and the ten largest hold roughly 2.9%. Sequencing was done on a sample of peripheral blood. Receptors were obtained from a woman in her 30s with COVID-19, enrolled during active disease.

The V gene is TRBV19, the J gene TRBJ2-1; 8 nucleotides line up with TRBD1. The CDR3 is 14 residues long. Germline V gives CDR1 LNHDA, CDR2 SQIVND (reference sequence). V trimming: 3 bases; J trimming: 8 bases; junction bases outside the gene matches: 6. CDR3 in amino acids: CASSIRTGIDEQFF. CDR3 nucleotide sequence: TGTGCCAGTAGTATCCGGACAGGGATAGATGAGCAGTTCTTC.

The chain recombines TRBV11-3 with TRBJ2-5; the D gene is possibly TRBD1 (6 bases). Germline loops: CDR1 SGHNT, CDR2 YENEEA. V was cut by 5 bases and J by 5 bases, with 9 bases left in between. The CDR3 has 12 amino acids. CDR3: CASSRGLETQYF. DNA for the CDR3: TGTGCCAGCAGCAGGGGGTTGGAGACCCAGTACTTC.

The V gene is TRBV9, the J gene TRBJ1-1; D is undetermined. Germline values: CDR1 SGDLS, CDR2 YYNGEE. This CDR3 spans 15 amino acids. V lost 6 bases, J lost 1 base, and 16 bases lay in between. CDR3: CASKRSSSPNTEAFF. In nucleotides, the CDR3 is TGTGCCAGCAAGCGGTCGAGCTCACCGAACACTGAAGCTTTCTTT.

This sequence joins TRBV30 and TRBJ1-2, with D unresolved. V lost 3 bases, J lost 8 bases, and 16 bases lay in between. The CDR3 extends over 13 amino acids. Germline V gives CDR1 GTSNPN, CDR2 SVGIG (reference sequence). The CDR3 sequence is CAWREGIPIGYTF. CDR3 sequence (DNA): TGTGCCTGGAGGGAGGGTATCCCCATAGGCTACACCTTC. The variable domain in full, with the rest retrieved from reference TRBV30 and TRBJ1-2, is SQTIHQWPATLVQPVGSPLSLECTVEGTSNPNLYWYRQAAGRGLQLLFYSVGIGQISSEVPQNLSASRPQDRQFILSSKKLLLSDSGFYLCAWREGIPIGYTFGSGTRLTVV.

Comments on this clone: Other nucleotide sequences in the sample specify the same CDR3. The chain employs TRBV5-4 and TRBJ2-3; 10 bases align to TRBD2. V dropped 2 bases and J dropped 1; count of bases not matched to a gene: 1. Per germline, CDR1 SGHNT and CDR2 YYREEE (reference sequence). The CDR3 is made up of 15 amino acids. In DNA form, the CDR3 reads TGTGCCAGCAGCTTAGCGGGAGGGGGCACAGATACGCAGTATTTT. It translates to CASSLAGGGTDTQYF.

The chain has TRBV19 and TRBJ1-1; D remains unclear. The V gene lost 5 bases and the J gene lost 2 bases, with 12 bases spanning the gap. The CDR3 extends over 14 amino acids. CDR1 and CDR2 (germline): LNHDA, SQIVND (reference sequence). CDR3 nucleotide sequence: TGTGCCAGTAGTCCCTGGACTGGAAACACTGAAGCTTTCTTT. Translation gives CASSPWTGNTEAFF.

For this clone: The identical CDR3 is also encoded by other nucleotide sequences in the sample. The chain has TRBV5-1 and TRBJ2-2; D uncertain. This CDR3 is 14 amino acids long. Deletions cut 0 bases from V and 1 base from J, with 4 bases between. Per germline, CDR1 SGHRS and CDR2 YFSETQ. The CDR3 DNA is TGCGCCAGCAGCTTGGGAGGGAACACCGGGGAGCTGTTTTTT. Its translation is CASSLGGNTGELFF.

The gene calls are TRBV29-1 and TRBJ2-7; 10 bases agree with TRBD1. This CDR3 has 16 residues. V lost 5 bases and J lost 2; bases outside the gene matches: 12. CDR1 SQVTM and CDR2 ANQGSEA come from the germline V gene. CDR3 DNA: TGCAGCGTTTCCGGGACCTCCGGGACAGGGGCCTACGAGCAGTACTTC. This codes for CSVSGTSGTGAYEQYF.

The gene calls are TRBV10-1 and TRBJ2-1; D may be TRBD2 (6 bases). The V gene's germline CDR1 is WNHNN and CDR2 SYGVQD (reference sequence). V gave up 6 bases and J gave up 3 bases, with 12 bases separating them. The CDR3 is 14 residues long. CDR3 amino acids: CASSVSGNYNEQFF. In DNA, the CDR3 is TGCGCCAGCAGCGTTAGCGGTAACTACAATGAGCAGTTCTTC.

This rearrangement joins TRBV30 to TRBJ2-5, with D maybe TRBD2 (5 bases). Germline V gene lookup returns CDR1 GTSNPN and CDR2 SVGIG (reference sequence). V lost 0 bases to trimming and J lost 0 bases, with 5 bases between them. This CDR3 contains 13 residues. The CDR3 DNA sequence: TGTGCCTGGAGTGTGACTAACCAAGAGACCCAGTACTTC. This gives the protein CAWSVTNQETQYF.

The chain recombines TRBV27 with TRBJ1-4; possible D gene TRBD1, 5 bases. Germline lookup yields CDR1 MNHEY and CDR2 SMNVEV (reference sequence). The CDR3 runs 18 residues. V lost 6 bases and J 2 bases, leaving 22 bases between the germline ends. The CDR3 spells CASSFSRTRGATNEKLFF. In DNA form, the CDR3 reads TGTGCCAGCAGCTTTTCGCGAACTCGTGGGGCTACTAATGAAAAACTGTTTTTT.

This chain connects TRBV18 to TRBJ1-2; 8 positions match TRBD1. The CDR3 totals 15 residues. Germline V CDR1 and CDR2: KGHSH, LQKENI. V was pared by 4 bases and J by 2 bases, with 6 bases of the junction left unmatched. CDR3 loop: CASSLQGALNYGYTF. The CDR3 DNA reads as TGTGCCAGCTCACTCCAGGGGGCCCTAAACTATGGCTACACCTTC.

The genes are TRBV11-3 and TRBJ1-3; no clear D. Trimming took 5 bases from V and 1 from J, leaving 6 bases between them. CDR1 and CDR2 (germline): SGHNT, YENEEA. The CDR3 covers 13 residues. The CDR3 coding sequence is TGTGCCAGCAGCCGAGGATCTGGAAACACCATATATTTT. Residues: CASSRGSGNTIYF.

V usage is TRBV5-5 and J usage is TRBJ1-2; D is ambiguous. V shed 1 base and J shed 7 bases, with 5 bases lying between them. Germline CDR1 SGHKS, CDR2 YYEKEE (reference sequence). There are 11 residues in the CDR3. CDR3 coding DNA: TGTGCCAGCAGCTTGTCTTTTGGCTACACCTTC. Its protein product is CASSLSFGYTF. Full variable domain (missing parts from reference TRBV5-5 and TRBJ1-2): DAGVTQSPTHLIKTRGQQVTLRCSPISGHKSVSWYQQVLGQGPQFIFQYYEKEERGRGNFPDRFSARQFPNYSSELNVNALLLGDSALYLCASSLSFGYTFGSGTRLTVV.

The chain joins TRBV3-1 (or the pseudogene TRBV3-2) to TRBJ1-6; D is unclear. Per the germline V gene, CDR1 is LGHDT and CDR2 is YNNKEL (reference sequence). CDR3 length: 16 amino acids. V lost 1 base to trimming and J lost 0 bases, with 7 bases between them. CDR3 DNA: TGTGCCAGCAGCCAAGTCGGGGACTCCTATAATTCACCCCTCCACTTT. It yields the protein CASSQVGDSYNSPLHF.

The chain uses TRBV3-1 (or the pseudogene TRBV3-2) and TRBJ2-2; 9 positions match TRBD1. V shed 6 bases and J 7 bases; nucleotides not matched to a gene: 9. Germline-derived CDR1 and CDR2 are LGHDT and YNNKEL (reference sequence). The CDR3 is 15 amino acids. DNA for the CDR3: TGTGCCAGCAGAAGCCGGACAGGGGTCGGCGGGGAGCTGTTTTTT. Protein product: CASRSRTGVGGELFF.

The sample holds one count of this clone. The chain employs TRBV3-1 (or the pseudogene TRBV3-2) and TRBJ2-1; D is undetermined. Trimming left V 0 bases short and J 5 bases short, with 8 bases between. The V gene's germline CDR1 is LGHDT and CDR2 YNNKEL (reference sequence). The CDR3 extends over 14 amino acids. This chain's CDR3 is CASSQDRLHNEQFF. The CDR3 nucleotides read TGTGCCAGCAGCCAAGATAGACTCCACAATGAGCAGTTCTTC.

The chain has TRBV7-9 and TRBJ2-3; 7 nucleotides agree with TRBD1. Germline assignment: CDR1 SEHNR and CDR2 FQNEAQ (reference sequence). CDR3 length equals 14 residues. The junction had 11 bases not matched to a gene; V was cut back by 4 bases and J by 10 bases. The chain's CDR3 is CASSSELTGVAQYF. CDR3 nucleotide sequence: TGTGCCAGCAGCTCCGAGTTAACAGGGGTCGCGCAGTATTTT.

The V and J genes are TRBV14 and TRBJ1-2; D perhaps matches TRBD1 (6 bases). This CDR3 comprises 14 residues. With 1 base removed from V and 7 bases from J, the gap between germline ends came to 13 bases. CDR1 SGHDN and CDR2 FVKESK come from the germline V gene. DNA of the CDR3: TGTGCCAGCAGCCAAGCTCAGGGGATTGTTGGCTACACCTTC. It codes for CASSQAQGIVGYTF.

The rearrangement uses TRBV28 and TRBJ2-3; D is unresolved. CDR1 is MDHEN and CDR2 is SYDVKM in the germline V gene. The CDR3 runs to 13 residues. V lost 8 bases to trimming and J lost 0 bases, with 9 bases between them. The CDR3 region is CASLNPSTDTQYF. Here the CDR3 DNA reads TGTGCCAGCCTAAATCCTAGCACAGATACGCAGTATTTT. Together with reference TRBV28 and TRBJ2-3, the CDR3 gives the full variable domain: DVKVTQSSRYLVKRTGEKVFLECVQDMDHENMFWYRQDPGLGLRLIYFSYDVKMKEKGDIPEGYSVSREKKERFSLILESASTNQTSMYLCASLNPSTDTQYFGPGTRLTVL.

The chain is built from TRBV12-3 or TRBV12-4 and TRBJ2-3; D gene ambiguous. The V gene lost 6 bases and the J gene lost 6 bases, with 7 bases spanning the gap. The CDR3 covers 11 residues. The CDR3 loop reads CASRLTDTQYF. The DNA for the CDR3 is TGTGCCAGCAGACTTACCGATACGCAGTATTTT.

The chain employs TRBV19 and TRBJ1-1, with a tentative D call TRBD1 (6 bases). V shed 6 bases and J shed 1 base, with 18 bases lying between them. Germline CDR1 reads LNHDA; CDR2 reads SQIVND (reference sequence). The length of the CDR3 is 16 residues. CDR3 sequence (DNA): TGTGCCAGTAGGATTACAGGGTTTGGAGGGAACACTGAAGCTTTCTTT. As protein: CASRITGFGGNTEAFF.

The J gene is TRBJ2-5, the V gene TRBV6-5, with 12 nucleotides matching TRBD1. This CDR3 contains 15 residues. The germline gives CDR1 MNHEY, CDR2 SVGAGI. With V trimmed by 4 bases and J by 5 bases, 5 bases remained unmatched. CDR3 sequence: CASSSGQGAGETQYF. The CDR3 region has the DNA TGTGCCAGCAGTTCGGGACAGGGGGCCGGGGAGACCCAGTACTTC.

The DNA for the CDR3 is TGTGCCAGCAGTGGGGCTGGGCAGCGGCCCCAAGAGACCCAGTACTTC. Its protein product is CASSGAGQRPQETQYF. V and J are TRBV25-1 and TRBJ2-5; D may be TRBD2 (5 bases). The CDR3 contains 16 residues. Germline CDR1 reads MGHDK; CDR2 reads SYGVNS. The V gene lost 4 bases and the J gene lost 1 base, with 16 bases spanning the gap.

V and J are TRBV5-7 and TRBJ2-7; 8 bases fit TRBD1. TRBV5-7 is annotated as an ORF whose role is uncertain. V lost 4 bases and J lost 4; bases outside the gene matches: 10. The CDR3 length is 15 residues. The CDR3 protein is CASSAGQAGSYEQYF. The CDR3 region has the DNA TGTGCCAGCAGCGCGGGACAGGCAGGGTCATACGAGCAGTACTTC.

The V and J genes are TRBV19 and TRBJ1-2; no clear D gene. Germline loops: CDR1 LNHDA, CDR2 SQIVND (reference sequence). The CDR3 is 15 residues long. V was trimmed by 4 bases and J by 4 bases, leaving 16 bases between them. CDR3 amino acids: CASSTGVKAPYGYTF. The CDR3 DNA sequence: TGTGCCAGTAGTACCGGGGTGAAGGCCCCCTATGGCTACACCTTC.

This chain connects TRBV7-9 to TRBJ2-3; 7 bases match TRBD2. The trim removed 5 bases at V and 1 base at J, leaving 6 bases unmatched. The CDR3 spans 15 residues. Germline lookup yields CDR1 SEHNR and CDR2 FQNEAQ (reference sequence). This CDR3 is CASSNVAGGTDTQYF. The DNA for the CDR3 is TGTGCCAGCAGCAACGTTGCGGGAGGCACAGATACGCAGTATTTT.

V is TRBV7-2 and J is TRBJ2-7; TRBD1 matches at 7 bases. Per germline, CDR1 SGHTA and CDR2 FQGNSA. Losses at the gene ends were 1 base for V and 4 bases for J; bases not matched to a gene: 1. The CDR3 is 13 amino acids. The CDR3 is CASSLDRGYEQYF. CDR3 nucleotides: TGTGCCAGCAGCTTAGACAGGGGATACGAGCAGTACTTC.

The rearrangement joins TRBV30 to TRBJ1-2, with 8 bases that match TRBD1. This CDR3 is built from 14 residues. In germline, CDR1 is GTSNPN, CDR2 SVGIG (reference sequence). The V segment lost 2 bases and the J segment 5 bases; nucleotides outside the gene matches: 7. The CDR3 sequence is CAWSPQGARYGYTF. The CDR3 DNA is TGTGCCTGGAGTCCGCAGGGGGCGCGGTATGGCTACACCTTC. Drawing the rest from reference TRBV30 and TRBJ1-2, the complete variable domain is SQTIHQWPATLVQPVGSPLSLECTVEGTSNPNLYWYRQAAGRGLQLLFYSVGIGQISSEVPQNLSASRPQDRQFILSSKKLLLSDSGFYLCAWSPQGARYGYTFGSGTRLTVV.

The J gene is TRBJ1-6, the V gene TRBV19, with D perhaps matching TRBD1 (6 bases). This CDR3 has 16 residues. V gave up 8 bases and J gave up 9 bases, with 23 bases separating them. Germline V lookup: CDR1 LNHDA, CDR2 SQIVND (reference sequence). CDR3 loop: CASVAVRWQGPSPLHF. The CDR3 nucleotides read TGTGCCAGTGTAGCCGTACGGTGGCAGGGGCCTTCACCCCTCCACTTT.

The V gene is TRBV27, the J gene TRBJ2-2; 11 nucleotides align to TRBD2. The V gene end was trimmed by 6 bases and the J gene end by 6 bases; junction bases not matched to a gene: 3. The CDR3 consists of 14 residues. CDR1 is MNHEY, CDR2 SMNVEV, per germline (reference sequence). CDR3 sequence: CASRLAGAPGELFF. CDR3 coding DNA: TGTGCCAGCAGACTAGCGGGAGCCCCCGGGGAGCTGTTTTTT.

The chain combines TRBV11-2 with TRBJ2-1; TRBD1 matches 10 bases. Losses at the gene ends were 5 bases for V and 4 bases for J; bases not matched to a gene: 14. CDR3 length equals 18 residues. From germline, CDR1 is SGHAT and CDR2 FQNNGV. The CDR3 DNA is TGTGCCAGCAGCACGCGTTCCCGGGACAGGGGATTTTACAATGAGCAGTTCTTC. Translating gives CASSTRSRDRGFYNEQFF.